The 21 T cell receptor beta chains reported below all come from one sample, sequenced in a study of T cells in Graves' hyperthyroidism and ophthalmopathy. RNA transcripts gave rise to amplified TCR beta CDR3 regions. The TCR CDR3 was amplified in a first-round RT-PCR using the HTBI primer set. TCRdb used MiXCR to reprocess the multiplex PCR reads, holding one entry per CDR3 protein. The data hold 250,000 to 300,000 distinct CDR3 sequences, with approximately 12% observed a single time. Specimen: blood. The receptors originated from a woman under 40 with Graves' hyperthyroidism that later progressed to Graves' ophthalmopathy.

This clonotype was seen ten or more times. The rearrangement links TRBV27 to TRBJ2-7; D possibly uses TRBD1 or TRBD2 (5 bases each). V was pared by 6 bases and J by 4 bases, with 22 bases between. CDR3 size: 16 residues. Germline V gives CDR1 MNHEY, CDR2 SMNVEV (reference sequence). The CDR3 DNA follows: TGTGCCAGCAGCCCTACTGGGCGTGTCGGGGCGTACGAGCAGTACTTC. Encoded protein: CASSPTGRVGAYEQYF.

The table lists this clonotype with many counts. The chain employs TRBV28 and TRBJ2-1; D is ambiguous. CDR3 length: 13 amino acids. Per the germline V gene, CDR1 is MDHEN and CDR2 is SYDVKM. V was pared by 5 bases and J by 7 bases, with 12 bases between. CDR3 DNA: TGTGCCAGCAGTACTGTGGGCTCGAATGAGCAGTTCTTC. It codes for CASSTVGSNEQFF.

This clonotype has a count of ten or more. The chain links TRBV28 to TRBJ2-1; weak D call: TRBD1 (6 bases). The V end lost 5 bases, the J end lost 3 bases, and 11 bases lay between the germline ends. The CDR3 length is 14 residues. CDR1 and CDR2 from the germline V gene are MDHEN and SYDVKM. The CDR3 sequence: CASSPWGHYNEQFF. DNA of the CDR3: TGTGCCAGCAGTCCTTGGGGACACTACAATGAGCAGTTCTTC.

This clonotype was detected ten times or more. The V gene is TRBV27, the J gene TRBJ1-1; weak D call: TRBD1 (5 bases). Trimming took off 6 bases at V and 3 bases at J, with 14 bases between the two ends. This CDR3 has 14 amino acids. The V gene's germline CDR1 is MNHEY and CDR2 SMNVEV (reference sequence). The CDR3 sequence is CASRSLRGDTEAFF. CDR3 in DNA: TGTGCCAGCAGGAGCCTTCGAGGGGACACTGAAGCTTTCTTT.

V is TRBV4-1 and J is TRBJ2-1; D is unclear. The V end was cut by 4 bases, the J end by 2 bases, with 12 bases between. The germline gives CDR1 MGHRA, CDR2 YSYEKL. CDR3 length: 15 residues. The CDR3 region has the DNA TGCGCCAGCAGCCTAAGGGAAGAGGCCTACAATGAGCAGTTCTTC. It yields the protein CASSLREEAYNEQFF.

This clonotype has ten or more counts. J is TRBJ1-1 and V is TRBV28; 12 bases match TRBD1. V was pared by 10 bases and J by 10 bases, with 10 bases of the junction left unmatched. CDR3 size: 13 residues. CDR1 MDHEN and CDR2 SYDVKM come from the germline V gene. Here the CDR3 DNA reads TGTGCCACCCATGCCGGGACAGGGGGCCGAGCTTTCTTT. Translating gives CATHAGTGGRAFF. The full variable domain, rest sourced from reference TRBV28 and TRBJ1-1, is DVKVTQSSRYLVKRTGEKVFLECVQDMDHENMFWYRQDPGLGLRLIYFSYDVKMKEKGDIPEGYSVSREKKERFSLILESASTNQTSMYLCATHAGTGGRAFFGQGTRLTVV.

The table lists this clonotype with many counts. As DNA, the CDR3 is TGTGCCAGCAGCCTGACGGGACTGGCGGAGGGTACGCAGTATTTT. The encoded protein is CASSLTGLAEGTQYF. V usage is TRBV3-1 and J usage is TRBJ2-3; tentatively, D is TRBD2 (6 bases). The length of the CDR3 is 15 residues. Trimming cost V 4 bases and J 8 bases, with 19 bases left between them. The germline CDR1 and CDR2 sequences are LGHDT and YNNKEL (reference sequence).

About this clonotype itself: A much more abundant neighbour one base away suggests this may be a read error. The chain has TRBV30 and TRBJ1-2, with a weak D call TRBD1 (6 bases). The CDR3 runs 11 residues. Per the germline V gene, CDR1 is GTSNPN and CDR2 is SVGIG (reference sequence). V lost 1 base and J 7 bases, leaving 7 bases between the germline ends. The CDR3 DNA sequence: TGTGCCTGGAGTGCAGGGGCTGGCTACACCTTC. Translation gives CAWSAGAGYTF.

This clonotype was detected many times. CDR3 coding DNA: TGTGCCAGCAGCCAAGGGTCTGGCGAGCAGTACTTC. Protein sequence: CASSQGSGEQYF. The rearrangement links TRBV3-1 to TRBJ2-7; no firm D call. CDR1 and CDR2 from the germline V gene are LGHDT and YNNKEL (reference sequence). V lost 1 base to trimming and J lost 6 bases, with 7 bases between them. This CDR3 comprises 12 residues.

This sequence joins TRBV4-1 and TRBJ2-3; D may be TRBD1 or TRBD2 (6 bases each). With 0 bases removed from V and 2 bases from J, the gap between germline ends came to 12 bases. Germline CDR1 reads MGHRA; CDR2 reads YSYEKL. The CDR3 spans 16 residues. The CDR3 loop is CASSQDRGEHTDTQYF. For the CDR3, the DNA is TGCGCCAGCAGCCAAGATAGGGGGGAGCACACAGATACGCAGTATTTT.

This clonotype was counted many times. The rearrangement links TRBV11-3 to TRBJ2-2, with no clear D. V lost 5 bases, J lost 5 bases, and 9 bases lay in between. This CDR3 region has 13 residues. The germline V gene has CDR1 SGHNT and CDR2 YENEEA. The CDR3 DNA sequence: TGTGCCAGCAGCCCGTCTAGAACCGGGGAGCTGTTTTTT. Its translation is CASSPSRTGELFF.

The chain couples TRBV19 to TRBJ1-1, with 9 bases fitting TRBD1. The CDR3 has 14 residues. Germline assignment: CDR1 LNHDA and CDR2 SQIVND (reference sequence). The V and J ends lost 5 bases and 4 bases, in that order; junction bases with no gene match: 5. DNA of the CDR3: TGTGCCAGTAGTGCTGAGACAGGGGGCACTGAAGCTTTCTTT. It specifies CASSAETGGTEAFF.

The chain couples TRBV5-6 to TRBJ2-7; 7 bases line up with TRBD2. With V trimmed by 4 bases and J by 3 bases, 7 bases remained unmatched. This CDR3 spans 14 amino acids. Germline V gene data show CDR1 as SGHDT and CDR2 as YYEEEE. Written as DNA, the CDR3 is TGTGCCAGCAGCCGGCGGGAGTGGATCTACGAGCAGTACTTC. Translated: CASSRREWIYEQYF.

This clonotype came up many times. The CDR3 loop is CACTARAGRTEAFF. In DNA form, the CDR3 reads TGTGCCTGTACCGCGCGGGCGGGTAGAACTGAAGCTTTCTTT. The chain employs TRBV30 and TRBJ1-1; no firm D call. V lost 6 bases and J lost 5, with 19 bases in between. The CDR3 covers 14 residues. Germline CDR1 is GTSNPN and CDR2 is SVGIG (reference sequence).

CDR3 sequence: CASSPFLGESYNEQFF. In nucleotides, the CDR3 is TGTGCCAGTAGTCCCTTCTTGGGGGAATCCTACAATGAGCAGTTCTTC. The chain employs TRBV19 and TRBJ2-1; D assignment may be TRBD1 or TRBD2 (5 bases each). Germline V CDR1 and CDR2: LNHDA, SQIVND (reference sequence). The CDR3 length is 16 residues. The V gene lost 5 bases and the J gene lost 1 base, with 15 bases spanning the gap.

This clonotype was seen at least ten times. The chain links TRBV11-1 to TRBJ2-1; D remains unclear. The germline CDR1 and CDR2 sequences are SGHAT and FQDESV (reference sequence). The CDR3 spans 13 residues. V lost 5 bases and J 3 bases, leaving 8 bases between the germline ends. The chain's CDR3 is CASSTSIYNEQFF. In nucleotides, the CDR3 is TGTGCCAGCAGCACCAGCATCTACAATGAGCAGTTCTTC.

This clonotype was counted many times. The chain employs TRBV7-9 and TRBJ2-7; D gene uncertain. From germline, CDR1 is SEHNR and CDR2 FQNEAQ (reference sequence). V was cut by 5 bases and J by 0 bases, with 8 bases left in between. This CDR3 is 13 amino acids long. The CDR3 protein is CASSPYTSYEQYF. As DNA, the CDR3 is TGTGCCAGCAGCCCCTACACCTCCTACGAGCAGTACTTC.

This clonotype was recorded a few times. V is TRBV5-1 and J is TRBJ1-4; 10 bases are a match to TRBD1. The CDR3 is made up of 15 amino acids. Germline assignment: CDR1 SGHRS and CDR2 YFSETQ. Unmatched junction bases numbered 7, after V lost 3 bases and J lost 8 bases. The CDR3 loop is CASSSRDRGGEKLFF. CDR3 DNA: TGCGCCAGCAGCTCCCGGGACAGGGGAGGGGAAAAACTGTTTTTT. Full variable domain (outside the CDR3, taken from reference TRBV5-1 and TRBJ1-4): KAGVTQTPRYLIKTRGQQVTLSCSPISGHRSVSWYQQTPGQGLQFLFEYFSETQRNKGNFPGRFSGRQFSNSRSEMNVSTLELGDSALYLCASSSRDRGGEKLFFGSGTQLSVL.

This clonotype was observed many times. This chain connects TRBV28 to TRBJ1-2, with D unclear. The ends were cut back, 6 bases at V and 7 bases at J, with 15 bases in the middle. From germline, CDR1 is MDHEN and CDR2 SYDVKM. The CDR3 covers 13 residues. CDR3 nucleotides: TGTGCCAGCAGGACCCCTGAAGGGTTTGGCTACACCTTC. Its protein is CASRTPEGFGYTF.

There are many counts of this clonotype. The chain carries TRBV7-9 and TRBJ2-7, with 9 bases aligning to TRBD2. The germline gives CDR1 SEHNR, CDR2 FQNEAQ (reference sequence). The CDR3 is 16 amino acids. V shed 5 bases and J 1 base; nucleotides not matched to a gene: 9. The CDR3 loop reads CASSRGLAGFSYEQYF. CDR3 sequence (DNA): TGTGCCAGCAGCCGAGGGCTAGCGGGGTTTTCCTACGAGCAGTACTTC.

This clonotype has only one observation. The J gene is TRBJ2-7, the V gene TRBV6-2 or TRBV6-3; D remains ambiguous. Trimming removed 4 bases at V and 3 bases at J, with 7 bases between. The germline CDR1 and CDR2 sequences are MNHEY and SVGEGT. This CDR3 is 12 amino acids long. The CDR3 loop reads CASSFGVYEQYF. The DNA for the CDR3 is TGTGCCAGCAGTTTTGGAGTCTACGAGCAGTACTTC.